These T cell receptor beta chains were read from a single sample in a study of blood T cell repertoires in COVID-19. Produced via immunoSEQ multiplex PCR; TCRdb's table is partial and in-frame only. In the table there are around 370,000 clones, around 87% of which are singletons. Material for sequencing was peripheral blood. These TCRs come from a man between 18 and 35 years old with active or convalescent COVID-19. Both conserved end residues are part of each CDR3. D genes are given only for firm matches. Clone size is shown for a subset of rows, as once, few, many or a class of expanded clone.

TRBJ2-2 | 13 | NA | NA | TRBV7-2 | CASSFTVTGELFF | TGTGCCAGCAGCTTCACGGTGACCGGGGAGCTGTTTTTT
TRBJ1-6 | 15 | once | NA | TRBV28 | CASSIDRGRGQALHF | TGTGCCAGCAGTATTGACAGAGGGAGGGGCCAGGCCCTCCACTTT
TRBJ2-5 | 15 | NA | TRBD1 | TRBV9 | CASSSGVTGDETQYF | TGTGCCAGCAGCTCGGGGGTGACAGGGGATGAGACCCAGTACTTC
TRBJ1-1 | 13 | few | NA | TRBV28 | CASSLWVQAEAFF | TGTGCCAGCAGTTTATGGGTACAGGCTGAAGCTTTCTTT
TRBJ2-7 | 15 | NA | NA | TRBV21-1 | CASSKKRMDREEQYF | TGTGCCAGCAGCAAAAAAAGGATGGACAGGGAGGAGCAGTACTTC
TRBJ1-1 | 16 | NA | TRBD1 | TRBV20-1 | CSASPRDRGLWGGAFF | TGCAGTGCGAGTCCCCGGGACAGGGGCCTTTGGGGGGGAGCTTTCTTT
TRBJ1-1 | 14 | NA | NA | TRBV28 | CASTPWGQNTEAFF | TGTGCCAGCACTCCGTGGGGACAGAACACTGAAGCTTTCTTT
TRBJ2-3 | 16 | once | NA | TRBV11-2 | CASSPLPRRAADTQYF | TGTGCCAGCAGCCCCCTCCCGCGCAGGGCCGCAGATACGCAGTATTTT
TRBJ2-2 | 16 | once | TRBD2 | TRBV7-3 | CASSPQGGGGTGELFF | TGTGCCAGCAGCCCCCAGGGCGGGGGGGGAACCGGGGAGCTGTTTTTT
TRBJ2-1 | 16 | NA | TRBD1 | TRBV20-1 | CSASSTGASSYNEQFF | TGCAGTGCTAGTTCGACAGGGGCGAGCTCCTACAATGAGCAGTTCTTC
TRBJ2-7 | 14 | NA | NA | TRBV7-2 | CASSSGAGPYEQYF | TGTGCCAGCAGCTCCGGGGCGGGGCCTTACGAGCAGTACTTC
TRBJ2-7 | 13 | NA | NA | TRBV27 | CASSLGGPYEQYF | TGTGCCAGCAGTTTGGGGGGTCCCTACGAGCAGTACTTC
TRBJ1-1 | 14 | NA | TRBD1 | TRBV7-6 | CASSRQGRSTEAFF | TGTGCCAGCAGCAGACAGGGTAGGAGCACTGAAGCTTTCTTT
TRBJ1-5 | 14 | NA | NA | TRBV24-1 | CATSESSDGQPQHF | TGTGCCACCAGTGAGTCATCCGATGGCCAGCCCCAGCATTTT
TRBJ2-7 | 13 | NA | TRBD1 | TRBV19 | CASSMTGGYEQYF | TGTGCCAGTAGTATGACAGGGGGCTACGAGCAGTACTTC
TRBJ1-5 | 16 | NA | TRBD1 | TRBV11-2 | CASSLGSTGDNQPQHF | TGTGCCAGCAGCTTAGGGTCGACAGGGGACAATCAGCCCCAGCATTTT
TRBJ1-2 | 14 | NA | NA | TRBV24-1 | CATSDPSEGYGYTF | TGTGCCACCAGTGATCCCTCCGAGGGCTATGGCTACACCTTC
TRBJ1-4 | 16 | NA | TRBD1 | TRBV15 | CATSKESGTGNEKLFF | TGTGCCACCAGCAAAGAATCCGGGACAGGGAATGAAAAACTGTTTTTT
TRBJ2-7 | 15 | NA | TRBD1 | TRBV5-1 | CASSLAAGGPYEQYF | TGCGCCAGCAGCTTGGCGGCAGGGGGACCCTACGAGCAGTACTTC
TRBJ1-2 | 12 | once | NA | TRBV19 | CASSIGGGGYTF | TGTGCCAGTAGTATAGGGGGCGGTGGCTACACCTTC